The next 15 T cell receptor beta chains were all read from a single sample in a study of blood T cell repertoires in COVID-19. Method: immunoSEQ multiplex PCR; TCRdb's copy keeps in-frame clones and lacks some. The sample carries about 45,000 clones, roughly 84% recorded once. Sequences were obtained from peripheral blood. Source of these receptors: a woman aged 80 or older with acute or convalescent COVID-19.

V gene TRBV4-1 combines with J gene TRBJ1-3; D ambiguous. CDR3 length: 14 residues. CDR1 is MGHRA, CDR2 YSYEKL, per germline. Trimming took 4 bases from V and 0 from J, leaving 7 bases between them. Here the CDR3 DNA reads TGCGCCAGCAGCCGAGGGAGCTCTGGAAACACCATATATTTT. Translating gives CASSRGSSGNTIYF.

The chain joins TRBV27 to TRBJ1-1; 10 nucleotides line up with TRBD1. This CDR3 is built from 14 residues. CDR1 and CDR2 (germline): MNHEY, SMNVEV (reference sequence). V lost 5 bases to trimming and J lost 5 bases; unmatched junction nucleotides: 5. CDR3 in amino acids: CASSAGTGVTEAFF. The CDR3 DNA follows: TGTGCCAGCAGTGCCGGGACAGGGGTAACTGAAGCTTTCTTT.

CDR3 sequence: CASSLTGLTGELFF. CDR3 bases: TGTGCCAGCAGCCTGACAGGGCTCACCGGGGAGCTGTTTTTT. The rearrangement uses TRBV7-9 and TRBJ2-2; 7 nucleotides line up with TRBD1. This CDR3 is 14 amino acids long. The ends lost 5 bases at V and 4 bases at J; junction bases unmatched: 4. The germline CDR1 and CDR2 sequences are SEHNR and FQNEAQ (reference sequence).

The chain combines TRBV6-6 with TRBJ1-2; D uncertain. The germline V gene encodes CDR1 MNHNY and CDR2 SVGAGI (reference sequence). V gave up 6 bases and J gave up 3 bases, with 8 bases separating them. This CDR3 is 12 amino acids long. Written as DNA, the CDR3 is TGTGCCAGCAGCGGCAGCGACTATGGCTACACCTTC. Its protein is CASSGSDYGYTF.

V is TRBV3-1 (or the pseudogene TRBV3-2) and J is TRBJ2-1; 10 bases line up with TRBD2. The junction had 5 bases not matched to a gene; V was cut back by 0 bases and J by 0 bases. The CDR3 spans 18 residues. Germline V CDR1 and CDR2: LGHDT, YNNKEL (reference sequence). CDR3 nucleotides: TGTGCCAGCAGCCAAGACCTCCTAGCGGGGGCCTCCTACAATGAGCAGTTCTTC. As protein: CASSQDLLAGASYNEQFF.

The V call is TRBV6-5, the J call TRBJ2-3, with TRBD2 matching 8 bases. The length of the CDR3 is 15 residues. Per the germline V gene, CDR1 is MNHEY and CDR2 is SVGAGI. V gave up 8 bases and J gave up 6 bases; unmatched junction bases: 13. CDR3 in DNA: TGTGCCAGCGGCTTAGAGCGGGGGACCACCGATACGCAGTATTTT. Its protein is CASGLERGTTDTQYF.

The chain recombines TRBV11-2 with TRBJ1-5; maybe TRBD1 (5 bases). The germline V gene encodes CDR1 SGHAT and CDR2 FQNNGV. V was cut by 0 bases and J by 9 bases, with 6 bases left in between. This CDR3 region has 12 residues. The CDR3 nucleotides are TGTGCCAGCAGCTTAGAAAGGGGGCCCCAGCATTTT. Translated: CASSLERGPQHF.

In this sample, this clone turned up a few times. The chain combines TRBV24-1 with TRBJ2-1; D remains ambiguous. This CDR3 has 13 residues. Per the germline V gene, CDR1 is KGHDR and CDR2 is SFDVKD. With 2 bases removed from V and 3 bases from J, the gap between germline ends came to 4 bases. This chain's CDR3 is CATSDSSYNEQFF. The CDR3 DNA sequence: TGTGCCACCAGTGATTCCAGCTACAATGAGCAGTTCTTC.

The chain carries TRBV5-1 and TRBJ2-7; 7 bases are a match to TRBD1. The CDR3 runs 13 residues. V lost 4 bases, J lost 7 bases, and 8 bases stayed unmatched. From germline, CDR1 is SGHRS and CDR2 YFSETQ. The CDR3 loop is CASSNQGVGEQYF. The CDR3 region has the DNA TGCGCCAGCAGCAACCAGGGGGTGGGGGAGCAGTACTTC.

This clone was recorded only once. The chain couples TRBV9 to TRBJ2-5, with TRBD2 matching over 10 bases. The CDR3 sequence is 15 residues long. Per the germline V gene, CDR1 is SGDLS and CDR2 is YYNGEE. Trimming removed 1 base from V and 5 bases from J; junction bases left unmatched: 5. In DNA form, the CDR3 reads TGTGCCAGCAGCGTAACTAGCGGGATGGGGGAGACCCAGTACTTC. Translation gives CASSVTSGMGETQYF.

This chain joins TRBV13 and TRBJ1-2; 10 positions match TRBD1. The CDR3 is made up of 15 amino acids. Germline values: CDR1 PRHDT, CDR2 FYEKMQ (reference sequence). The V gene end was trimmed by 4 bases and the J gene end by 5 bases; junction bases not matched to a gene: 7. CDR3 in DNA: TGTGCCAGCAGCTCCCGGGACAGGGGCCTGTATGGCTACACCTTC. Its translation is CASSSRDRGLYGYTF.

The chain carries TRBV28 and TRBJ2-1; weak D call: TRBD2 (6 bases). V lost 8 bases to trimming and J lost 6 bases, with 11 bases between them. Germline V gene sequence: CDR1 MDHEN, CDR2 SYDVKM. The CDR3 totals 12 residues. CDR3 nucleotide sequence: TGTGCCAGCGGGAGGCTGGGCAATGAGCAGTTCTTC. Translated, it gives CASGRLGNEQFF.

V is TRBV28 and J is TRBJ2-1; 7 nucleotides agree with TRBD2. The V gene's germline CDR1 is MDHEN and CDR2 SYDVKM. The V and J ends lost 8 bases and 0 bases, in that order; junction bases with no gene match: 1. This CDR3 is built from 13 residues. Written as DNA, the CDR3 is TGTGCCAGCGGGAGGGGCTCCTACAATGAGCAGTTCTTC. This sequence encodes CASGRGSYNEQFF.

The CDR3 sequence: CASSPTGQGNTEAFF. The CDR3 DNA is TGTGCCAGCAGCCCCACCGGACAGGGGAACACTGAAGCTTTCTTT. V gene TRBV5-5 combines with J gene TRBJ1-1; 8 positions match TRBD1. V gave up 4 bases and J gave up 1 base; unmatched junction bases: 6. This CDR3 is built from 15 residues. Per the germline V gene, CDR1 is SGHKS and CDR2 is YYEKEE (reference sequence).

The chain is built from TRBV2 and TRBJ1-2; tentative D call: TRBD1 (6 bases). The CDR3 contains 14 residues. Looked up from germline, CDR1 is SNHLY and CDR2 is FYNNEI. The ends were cut back, 7 bases at V and 2 bases at J, with 14 bases in the middle. CDR3 region: CASMQGKVNYGYTF. DNA for the CDR3: TGTGCCAGCATGCAGGGGAAGGTCAACTATGGCTACACCTTC.